This T cell receptor (beta chain) was documented in a study of T cell clusters in autoimmune cytopenias. General study points: The cluster-lack signature was not seen for secondary cytopenia versus chronic lymphocytic leukemia.

CDR3 length: 15 amino acids. Germline values: CDR1 MNHNY, CDR2 SVGAGI (reference sequence). Roughly 40,000 genome equivalents of blood DNA were amplified for TRB. A word on this clonotype: The antigen is undetermined.

Multiplex touch-down PCR amplified TRB using TRB-A and TRB-B pools in one tube. With the multiplex PCR reads reprocessed, TCRdb shows one record per CDR3 protein and no DNA. Its clone listing holds 7,000 or so distinct CDR3 sequences. The sample was also linked to a second study, of T cell repertoires in aging, cancer and after chemotherapy.

This sequence was found in a human donor in good health. Source material: peripheral blood. This rearrangement joins TRBV6-6 to TRBJ1-4; the D call from TCRdb, TRBD1, cannot be confirmed without DNA. The CDR3 sequence: CASSYSGTPNEKLFF.